The 29 T cell receptor beta chains in this list originate from one sample, sequenced in a study of blood T cells in healthy people across ages. PCR was performed a second time for 7 to 11 cycles using a sample-barcoded 5' primer and a J-beta primer mix. TCRdb re-called the 5' RACE reads with MiXCR, one entry per CDR3 protein. The data hold 630,000 or so distinct CDR3 sequences, with roughly 30% observed a single time. The material sequenced was blood. These receptors came from an elderly woman in good health.

The V and J genes are TRBV9 and TRBJ2-2, with D maybe TRBD2 (5 bases). Germline CDR1 is SGDLS and CDR2 is YYNGEE. This CDR3 spans 14 amino acids. The V and J ends lost 4 bases and 4 bases respectively, with 11 bases between them. The DNA for the CDR3 is TGTGCCAGCAGCAGTCTCGGGATCACCGGGGAGCTGTTTTTT. Residues: CASSSLGITGELFF.

Concerning this clonotype: This could be a read error, since a much larger clone is one nucleotide away. The genes are TRBV7-3 and TRBJ2-7; TRBD1 or TRBD2 may be the D gene (6 bases each). Deletions cut 5 bases from V and 7 bases from J, with 27 bases between. Germline-derived CDR1 and CDR2 are SGHTA and FQGTGA. There are 17 residues in the CDR3. The CDR3 coding sequence is TGTGCCAGCAGCCGCCTCGGGAGACAGGCGGCATACAATGAGCAGTACTTC. Amino acid sequence: CASSRLGRQAAYNEQYF. The variable domain in full, with the rest retrieved from reference TRBV7-3 and TRBJ2-7, is GAGVSQTPSNKVTEKGKYVELRCDPISGHTALYWYRQSLGQGPEFLIYFQGTGAADDSGLPNDRFFAVRPEGSVSTLKIQRTERGDSAVYLCASSRLGRQAAYNEQYFGPGTRLTVT.

This clonotype was recorded many times. This rearrangement joins TRBV7-2 to TRBJ2-5, with 10 bases identical to TRBD1. This CDR3 spans 16 amino acids. In germline, CDR1 is SGHTA, CDR2 FQGNSA. V gave up 1 base and J gave up 2 bases; unmatched junction bases: 4. The CDR3 sequence: CASSLGTGGGQETQYF. The CDR3 region has the DNA TGTGCCAGCAGCTTAGGGACAGGGGGTGGTCAAGAGACCCAGTACTTC. Using reference TRBV7-2 and TRBJ2-5 for the parts outside the CDR3, the full variable domain is GAGVSQSPSNKVTEKGKDVELRCDPISGHTALYWYRQSLGQGLEFLIYFQGNSAPDKSGLPSDRFSAERTGGSVSTLTIQRTQQEDSAVYLCASSLGTGGGQETQYFGPGTRLLVL.

This clonotype was recorded many times. The rearrangement uses TRBV9 and TRBJ2-1; D gene uncertain. The CDR3 covers 16 residues. Germline CDR1 is SGDLS and CDR2 is YYNGEE. Trimming pared 0 bases from V and 0 bases from J, leaving 10 bases between. The CDR3 loop is CASSVVSVSSYNEQFF. The CDR3 region has the DNA TGTGCCAGCAGCGTAGTAAGCGTTAGCTCCTACAATGAGCAGTTCTTC.

This clonotype was picked up many times. This sequence joins TRBV7-3 and TRBJ2-1, with TRBD2 as a possible D gene (7 bases). Between the trimmed V and J ends, which lost 4 bases and 7 bases, there was a span of 17 bases. The CDR3 is 15 amino acids. Per germline, CDR1 SGHTA and CDR2 FQGTGA. The CDR3 bases are TGTGCCAGCAGCTGGAGGGGGGGGGGAATGAATGAGCAGTTCTTC. It encodes CASSWRGGGMNEQFF.

This clonotype occurred a few times. The V and J genes are TRBV7-3 and TRBJ2-2; possible D gene TRBD1, 5 bases. V was trimmed by 3 bases and J by 2 bases, leaving 13 bases between them. The CDR3 is 16 amino acids. CDR1 and CDR2 (germline): SGHTA, FQGTGA. CDR3 sequence (DNA): TGTGCCAGCAGCTTTGGTGTTAGGGGAAACACCGGGGAGCTGTTTTTT. Its protein product is CASSFGVRGNTGELFF.

This clonotype was observed at least ten times. This chain joins TRBV14 and TRBJ1-4; unclear D gene. The CDR3 totals 14 residues. Deletions cut 1 base from V and 8 bases from J, with 11 bases between. From germline, CDR1 is SGHDN and CDR2 FVKESK. CDR3 amino acids: CASSQVRPVEKLFF. CDR3 in DNA: TGTGCCAGCAGCCAAGTTAGACCGGTCGAAAAACTGTTTTTT.

This clonotype was observed at least ten times. This chain's CDR3 is CASSKSGAGFNEQYF. Here the CDR3 DNA reads TGTGCCAGCAGCAAATCCGGGGCAGGGTTCAACGAGCAGTACTTC. The chain has TRBV7-3 and TRBJ2-7; D is perhaps TRBD1 or TRBD2 (5 bases each). The CDR3 length is 15 residues. Trimming took off 5 bases at V and 5 bases at J, with 19 bases between the two ends. From germline, CDR1 is SGHTA and CDR2 FQGTGA.

This clonotype was counted at least ten times. V and J are TRBV7-9 and TRBJ2-1; possibly TRBD1 or TRBD2 for D (5 bases each). Per the germline V gene, CDR1 is SEHNR and CDR2 is FQNEAQ (reference sequence). The CDR3 extends over 19 amino acids. Trimming shortened V by 1 base and J by 0 bases, and 19 bases separated the two germline ends. DNA of the CDR3: TGTGCCAGCAGCTTAGGTCCGGGACGCAGCCAGTTCTCCTACAATGAGCAGTTCTTC. Its translation: CASSLGPGRSQFSYNEQFF.

Comments on this clonotype: A much larger clone lies a single base off, so this may be a read error. The rearrangement uses TRBV2 and TRBJ1-2, with D possibly being TRBD1 (5 bases). The CDR3 covers 14 residues. The germline V gene has CDR1 SNHLY and CDR2 FYNNEI. The CDR3 DNA reads as TGTGCCAGCGGTGATTTTGCAGGGAACGATGGCTACACCTTC. This encodes CASGDFAGNDGYTF.

Many counts were recorded for this clonotype. The chain joins TRBV7-2 to TRBJ2-1; D not resolved. The germline V gene has CDR1 SGHTA and CDR2 FQGNSA. The CDR3 sequence is 15 residues long. Trimming took 3 bases from V and 4 from J, leaving 13 bases between them. CDR3 loop: CASSFGSEIYNEQFF. In DNA, the CDR3 is TGTGCCAGCAGCTTCGGGTCCGAGATATACAATGAGCAGTTCTTC.

In this sample, this clonotype turned up many times. The V call is TRBV2, the J call TRBJ2-3, with 7 positions matching TRBD1. Germline loops: CDR1 SNHLY, CDR2 FYNNEI. With 1 base clipped from V and 2 bases from J, the junction kept 3 bases outside the gene matches. The CDR3 extends over 15 amino acids. The CDR3 protein is CASSEVGTVTDTQYF. As DNA, the CDR3 is TGTGCCAGCAGTGAAGTAGGGACAGTCACAGATACGCAGTATTTT. Variable domain in full (rest from reference TRBV2 and TRBJ2-3): EPEVTQTPSHQVTQMGQEVILRCVPISNHLYFYWYRQILGQKVEFLVSFYNNEISEKSEIFDDQFSVERPDGSNFTLKIRSTKLEDSAMYFCASSEVGTVTDTQYFGPGTRLTVL.

This clonotype was recorded many times. The chain joins TRBV6-2 or TRBV6-3 to TRBJ2-3; 9 bases align to TRBD2. The CDR3 consists of 18 residues. CDR1 is MNHEY and CDR2 is SVGEGT in the germline V gene. V was pared by 5 bases and J by 4 bases, with 16 bases of the junction left unmatched. The CDR3 sequence: CASSRGTSGLGGSDTQYF. In nucleotides, the CDR3 is TGTGCCAGCAGTAGAGGAACTAGCGGGCTCGGAGGGTCAGATACGCAGTATTTT.

The chain links TRBV7-2 to TRBJ1-2, with D possibly TRBD1 on 5 matching bases. Germline V CDR1 and CDR2: SGHTA, FQGNSA. The CDR3 spans 13 residues. Trimming stripped 5 bases from V and 2 bases from J, with 9 bases between. CDR3 nucleotides: TGTGCCAGCAGCCACCGGGGGAACTATGGCTACACCTTC. Amino acids: CASSHRGNYGYTF.

CDR3: CASSYLAGSRGETQYF. CDR3 nucleotide sequence: TGTGCCAGCAGCTATCTAGCGGGGTCGAGAGGTGAGACCCAGTACTTC. The J gene is TRBJ2-5, the V gene TRBV7-2; 9 positions match TRBD2. Per the germline V gene, CDR1 is SGHTA and CDR2 is FQGNSA. V lost 4 bases and J lost 5; bases outside the gene matches: 11. This CDR3 is 16 amino acids long.

V usage is TRBV7-2 and J usage is TRBJ1-5, with 9 bases lining up with TRBD1. This CDR3 comprises 15 residues. The V segment lost 5 bases and the J segment 3 bases; nucleotides outside the gene matches: 5. Looked up from germline, CDR1 is SGHTA and CDR2 is FQGNSA. The CDR3 DNA reads as TGTGCCAGCAGCACCCAACAGGGGGCCAATCAGCCCCAGCATTTT. Protein product: CASSTQQGANQPQHF.

This clonotype occurred many times. J is TRBJ2-1 and V is TRBV24-1, with 7 positions matching TRBD1. There are 17 residues in the CDR3. V shed 4 bases and J 6 bases; nucleotides not matched to a gene: 14. Germline assignment: CDR1 KGHDR and CDR2 SFDVKD. CDR3 bases: TGTGCCACCAGTGACCCGACAGGGAAAGTTCTAGGCAATGAGCAGTTCTTC. This gives the protein CATSDPTGKVLGNEQFF.

About this clonotype itself: Since a much larger clone is just one base distant, this may be a read error. This chain uses TRBV12-3 or TRBV12-4 with TRBJ2-1; 8 bases align to TRBD1. The CDR3 has 16 amino acids. The CDR3 spells CAGSPLGQGARNEQFF. The CDR3 nucleotides read TGTGCCGGCAGTCCTCTCGGGCAGGGGGCTCGCAATGAGCAGTTCTTC.

The V and J genes are TRBV7-2 and TRBJ1-1, with TRBD1 matching 7 bases. The CDR3 has 15 amino acids. V was clipped by 4 bases and J by 6 bases; unmatched bases: 11. Per germline, CDR1 SGHTA and CDR2 FQGNSA. CDR3 protein: CASSSLTGVVAEAFF. CDR3 nucleotides: TGTGCCAGCAGCTCTTTAACAGGGGTTGTCGCTGAAGCTTTCTTT.

A few counts support this clonotype. A read error is possible here, since a much larger clone lies one base away. The chain combines TRBV7-3 with TRBJ2-3, with D unclear. This CDR3 has 14 amino acids. Germline V gene sequence: CDR1 SGHTA, CDR2 FQGTGA. The ends were cut back, 4 bases at V and 2 bases at J, with 10 bases in the middle. DNA of the CDR3: TGTGCCAGCAGCTGTGATGGGTCCACAGATACGCAGTATTTT. This translates into CASSCDGSTDTQYF.

The J gene is TRBJ2-1, the V gene TRBV30; 8 bases agree with TRBD1. The CDR3 is made up of 14 amino acids. V was pared by 4 bases and J by 6 bases, with 8 bases of the junction left unmatched. CDR1 is GTSNPN, CDR2 SVGIG, per germline (reference sequence). CDR3 in amino acids: CAWTRTGTGNEQFF. The CDR3, as DNA: TGTGCCTGGACGAGGACAGGGACGGGCAATGAGCAGTTCTTC.

This clonotype showed up many times. V is TRBV4-2 and J is TRBJ2-1, with D tentatively TRBD1 (5 bases). V was shortened by 1 base and J by 6 bases, with 10 bases between the two germline ends. CDR1 is LGHNA and CDR2 is YNFKEQ in the germline V gene. The CDR3 spans 14 residues. In DNA form, the CDR3 reads TGTGCCAGCAGCCAAGGGGGCTCTTCCAATGAGCAGTTCTTC. Amino acids: CASSQGGSSNEQFF.

The gene calls are TRBV29-1 and TRBJ2-1, with D possibly TRBD1 on 6 matching bases. The CDR3 runs 13 residues. The germline V gene has CDR1 SQVTM and CDR2 ANQGSEA. V lost 5 bases and J 5 bases, leaving 13 bases between the germline ends. CDR3 bases: TGCAGCGTTAGTACAGGGACCAACAATGAGCAGTTCTTC. Translated, it gives CSVSTGTNNEQFF.

This clonotype was seen many times. The chain combines TRBV29-1 with TRBJ1-4; the D gene is possibly TRBD1 (5 bases). Trimming left V 7 bases short and J 4 bases short, with 13 bases between. CDR3 length: 13 residues. CDR1 and CDR2 from the germline V gene are SQVTM and ANQGSEA. In DNA form, the CDR3 reads TGCAGCGCTCCGGGACTGAGTAATGAAAAACTGTTTTTT. It translates to CSAPGLSNEKLFF. Using reference TRBV29-1 and TRBJ1-4 for the parts outside the CDR3, the full variable domain is SAVISQKPSRDICQRGTSLTIQCQVDSQVTMMFWYRQQPGQSLTLIATANQGSEATYESGFVIDKFPISRPNLTFSTLTVSNMSPEDSSIYLCSAPGLSNEKLFFGSGTQLSVL.

The CDR3 nucleotides are TGTGCCAGCAGCCCAATGAGCGGGAGCCCCTACAATGAGCAGTACTTC. Translation gives CASSPMSGSPYNEQYF. The gene calls are TRBV7-3 and TRBJ2-1; 8 nucleotides agree with TRBD2. Near its end, the DNA agrees better with TRBJ2-7, so the J call may be wrong. CDR3 length: 16 amino acids. CDR1 SGHTA and CDR2 FQGTGA come from the germline V gene.

The rearrangement links TRBV7-9 to TRBJ1-4, with D maybe TRBD1 (5 bases). CDR3 length: 13 amino acids. CDR1 is SEHNR and CDR2 is FQNEAQ in the germline V gene (reference sequence). Trimming removed 4 bases at V and 13 bases at J, with 16 bases between. The CDR3 DNA follows: TGTGCCAGCAGCTACCAGGGTGCCGGGGGACTGTTTTTT. This encodes CASSYQGAGGLFF.

Ten or more counts support this clonotype. The V call is TRBV11-2, the J call TRBJ2-1, with TRBD2 as a possible D gene (6 bases). The ends were cut back, 5 bases at V and 3 bases at J, with 17 bases in the middle. CDR3 length: 16 residues. Germline CDR1 and CDR2: SGHAT and FQNNGV. CDR3 loop: CASSQPRGYFYNEQFF. The CDR3 DNA reads as TGTGCCAGCAGCCAACCACGGGGGTATTTCTACAATGAGCAGTTCTTC.

Comment on this clonotype: The germline gene is not matched at one end of the junction; a read error may be the cause. The chain combines TRBV6-1 with TRBJ2-3; 10 bases align to TRBD2. Germline CDR1 is MNHNS and CDR2 is SASEGT. The CDR3 totals 15 residues. CDR3 nucleotide sequence: TGTGCCAGCAGTGAACTAGCGGGGGCCACGGATACGCGGTATTTT. It specifies CASSELAGATDTRYF.

This clonotype came up a few times. V and J are TRBV20-1 and TRBJ2-2, with TRBD2 matching 11 bases. CDR3 size: 15 residues. CDR1 is DFQATT, CDR2 SNEGSKA, per germline (reference sequence). The V segment lost 5 bases and the J segment 4 bases; nucleotides outside the gene matches: 6. As DNA, the CDR3 is TGCAGTGCTGCTAGCGGGGGGCCCTCCACCGGGGAGCTGTTTTTT. It codes for CSAASGGPSTGELFF.